This T cell receptor (beta chain) stems from a study of metastatic and nonmetastatic thyroid tumors. Study-wide background: Repertoire comparisons spanned blood and tumor or nodule tissue from malignant and benign thyroid patients. General study points: Benign nodules were reported to have significantly lower TCR beta diversity than malignant thyroid tumors, in blood and tumor.

V dropped 3 bases and J dropped 2 bases, with 5 bases sitting between them. Germline CDR1 is LGHDT and CDR2 is YNNKEL (reference sequence). The CDR3 is made up of 14 amino acids. Each patient went into thyroid surgery without having received any treatment. Original handling: Across clinicopathological groups, CDR3 differences served as the basis for building a distant-metastasis classifier for papillary thyroid cancer. TCRdb re-clonotyped the PCR reads through MiXCR. These V and J calls derive from TCRdb rather than the authors' analysis. The sample contains 29,000 or so clones, 4% of which appear only once. To note about this clone: Its antigen is unknown.

The rearrangement joins TRBV3-1 to TRBJ2-6; D gene ambiguous. The sequenced material came from blood. This TCR was sampled from a female donor with papillary thyroid cancer or a benign thyroid nodule (not recorded which). Some clones in this sample may be carry-over from other donors' samples. DNA of the CDR3: TGTGCCAGCAGCCATACAGCTGGGGCCAACGTCCTGACTTTC. This encodes CASSHTAGANVLTF.